The 25 T cell receptor beta chains presented below share a single source sample, sequenced in a study of T-cell memory formation after mild COVID-19. MiXCR, applied by TCRdb to the 5' RACE reads, yields one record per CDR3 protein. This table has 300,000 to 350,000 distinct CDR3 sequences, roughly 13% appearing once. The specimen sequenced was PBMCs or a T cell subset sorted from them (not recorded which). These receptors were obtained from a young man who had mild COVID-19 (a few samples of this study predate the infection). Cell type and time point are not known.

This clonotype appeared a few times. The chain joins TRBV5-1 to TRBJ1-1; tentatively, D is TRBD1 (5 bases). Germline CDR1 SGHRS, CDR2 YFSETQ. Trimming shortened V by 0 bases and J by 4 bases, and 13 bases separated the two germline ends. This CDR3 is built from 15 residues. For the CDR3, the DNA is TGCGCCAGCAGCTTGGTGGGACGGGCCGGCACTGAAGCTTTCTTT. Amino acids: CASSLVGRAGTEAFF.

The chain combines TRBV5-6 with TRBJ2-7, with 11 bases lining up with TRBD2. Germline CDR1 reads SGHDT; CDR2 reads YYEEEE. The V gene end was trimmed by 0 bases and the J gene end by 2 bases; junction bases not matched to a gene: 13. This CDR3 has 19 amino acids. The CDR3 spells CASSLVETSGVADPYEQYF. The CDR3 DNA reads as TGTGCCAGCAGCTTGGTCGAGACTAGCGGGGTGGCGGACCCCTACGAGCAGTACTTC.

The chain uses TRBV5-1 and TRBJ2-3; 8 bases agree with TRBD2. V lost 4 bases to trimming and J lost 2 bases; unmatched junction nucleotides: 6. The CDR3 has 15 residues. CDR1 SGHRS and CDR2 YFSETQ come from the germline V gene. The CDR3 loop reads CASSGSGDFTDTQYF. The CDR3 DNA sequence: TGCGCCAGCAGCGGTAGCGGGGATTTCACAGATACGCAGTATTTT.

This clonotype was observed a handful of times. The rearrangement joins TRBV20-1 to TRBJ2-5; TRBD2 agrees at 7 bases. CDR1 DFQATT and CDR2 SNEGSKA come from the germline V gene (reference sequence). This CDR3 has 14 residues. The V gene end was trimmed by 3 bases and the J gene end by 2 bases; junction bases not matched to a gene: 6. For the CDR3, the DNA is TGCAGTGCTAGTCCAGCGGGGCCTCAAGAGACCCAGTACTTC. The encoded protein is CSASPAGPQETQYF.

The gene calls are TRBV10-2 and TRBJ2-5; 12 bases agree with TRBD2. The V segment lost 6 bases and the J segment 4 bases; nucleotides outside the gene matches: 6. The germline V gene encodes CDR1 WSHSY and CDR2 SAAADI. The CDR3 is 15 amino acids. This chain's CDR3 is CASRATSGGSETQYF. The CDR3 nucleotides are TGCGCCAGCAGGGCGACTAGCGGGGGATCAGAGACCCAGTACTTC.

The sample holds a few counts of this clonotype. The V call is TRBV2, the J call TRBJ2-3; 11 nucleotides line up with TRBD1. Germline V lookup: CDR1 SNHLY, CDR2 FYNNEI. The J segment lost 5 bases and the V segment lost 4 bases, leaving 5 bases of the junction unmatched. The length of the CDR3 is 15 residues. The CDR3 coding sequence is TGTGCCAGCAGTGTACGGACAGGGGGCGGAGATACGCAGTATTTT. Protein sequence: CASSVRTGGGDTQYF.

The chain couples TRBV7-9 to TRBJ2-3, with 8 bases aligning to TRBD2. Trimming cost V 2 bases and J 11 bases; bases outside gene matches: 6. This CDR3 region has 13 residues. Per germline, CDR1 SEHNR and CDR2 FQNEAQ (reference sequence). The CDR3: CASSLLLAGGQYF. In DNA form, the CDR3 reads TGTGCCAGCAGCTTACTTCTAGCGGGCGGGCAGTATTTT.

At least ten counts were recorded for this clonotype. The gene calls are TRBV3-1 and TRBJ2-2, with D perhaps TRBD1 (6 bases). V dropped 0 bases and J dropped 8 bases, with 10 bases sitting between them. CDR3 size: 14 residues. Looked up from germline, CDR1 is LGHDT and CDR2 is YNNKEL (reference sequence). The CDR3 is CASSQDQGLGELFF. Here the CDR3 DNA reads TGTGCCAGCAGCCAAGATCAGGGGCTTGGGGAGCTGTTTTTT.

The gene calls are TRBV6-5 and TRBJ2-3; D may be TRBD1 (5 bases). This CDR3 is 13 amino acids long. Germline V CDR1 and CDR2: MNHEY, SVGAGI. Trimming removed 10 bases at V and 6 bases at J, with 17 bases between. DNA for the CDR3: TGTGCCACCATTAAGGGGCCCATGGATACGCAGTATTTT. It is translated as CATIKGPMDTQYF.

The DNA for the CDR3 is TGTGCCAGCAGTCGAGGCGGGTGGCAGTCAGATACGCAGTATTTT. Translation: CASSRGGWQSDTQYF. This chain connects TRBV12-3 or TRBV12-4 to TRBJ2-3; tentative D call: TRBD2 (5 bases). The ends were cut back, 5 bases at V and 4 bases at J, with 16 bases in the middle. The CDR3 loop spans 15 amino acids.

This clonotype was observed a handful of times. The CDR3 DNA reads TGCGCCAGCAGCCAAAGGGGAACTAGCGCCCTCAATACAGATACGCAGTATTTT. Residues: CASSQRGTSALNTDTQYF. This chain joins TRBV5-1 and TRBJ2-3, with TRBD2 identical over 7 bases. The CDR3 runs to 18 residues. The ends lost 4 bases at V and 3 bases at J; junction bases unmatched: 17. Looked up from germline, CDR1 is SGHRS and CDR2 is YFSETQ.

This clonotype was recorded a few times. The V gene is TRBV7-9, the J gene TRBJ2-5; TRBD1 is a possible D gene (5 bases). With 3 bases removed from V and 1 base from J, the gap between germline ends came to 9 bases. This CDR3 has 14 residues. In germline, CDR1 is SEHNR, CDR2 FQNEAQ (reference sequence). DNA of the CDR3: TGTGCCAGCAGCTTCCGACAGATCCAAGAGACCCAGTACTTC. Protein: CASSFRQIQETQYF.

V and J are TRBV7-2 and TRBJ2-3, with unresolved D. V was shortened by 6 bases and J by 2 bases, with 9 bases between the two germline ends. The germline CDR1 and CDR2 sequences are SGHTA and FQGNSA. This CDR3 contains 13 residues. The DNA for the CDR3 is TGTGCCAGCAGAGGGCGAGTCACAGATACGCAGTATTTT. Its translation: CASRGRVTDTQYF.

This clonotype was seen a few times. V usage is TRBV5-1 and J usage is TRBJ1-4; D uncertain. Trimming pared 4 bases from V and 5 bases from J, leaving 18 bases between. CDR1 SGHRS and CDR2 YFSETQ come from the germline V gene. The CDR3 runs 16 residues. In DNA, the CDR3 is TGCGCCAGCAGCCGTTTGAAGTCATTCCCGAATGAAAAACTGTTTTTT. Protein product: CASSRLKSFPNEKLFF.

The J gene is TRBJ2-5, the V gene TRBV4-3; D remains ambiguous. The V and J ends lost 1 base and 5 bases respectively, with 17 bases between them. The CDR3 extends over 16 amino acids. Germline lookup yields CDR1 LGHNA and CDR2 YSLEER. Written as DNA, the CDR3 is TGCGCCAGCAGCCAAGGTTTCAGCAGACCGGGCGAGACCCAGTACTTC. Its translation: CASSQGFSRPGETQYF.

This clonotype came up a few times. This chain uses TRBV7-9 with TRBJ2-5, with no clear D. In germline, CDR1 is SEHNR, CDR2 FQNEAQ (reference sequence). The CDR3 spans 14 residues. The V and J ends lost 5 bases and 2 bases respectively, with 12 bases between them. Here the CDR3 reads CASSGPVVQETQYF. CDR3 in DNA: TGTGCCAGCAGCGGCCCGGTAGTTCAAGAGACCCAGTACTTC. Complete variable domain (other parts from reference TRBV7-9 and TRBJ2-5): DTGVSQNPRHKITKRGQNVTFRCDPISEHNRLYWYRQTLGQGPEFLTYFQNEAQLEKSRLLSDRFSAERPKGSFSTLEIQRTEQGDSAMYLCASSGPVVQETQYFGPGTRLLVL.

V usage is TRBV4-1 and J usage is TRBJ2-2; 8 positions agree with TRBD1. Trimming took 1 base from V and 7 from J; bases not matched to a gene: 5. CDR1 MGHRA and CDR2 YSYEKL come from the germline V gene. The CDR3 length is 15 residues. CDR3 in DNA: TGCGCCAGCAGCCAAGGCCAGGGGGCCGGCGGGGAGCTGTTTTTT. It encodes CASSQGQGAGGELFF.

The chain is built from TRBV19 and TRBJ1-5, with D possibly TRBD1 on 5 matching bases. The germline gives CDR1 LNHDA, CDR2 SQIVND (reference sequence). Trimming took off 6 bases at V and 0 bases at J, with 12 bases between the two ends. The CDR3 totals 15 residues. The CDR3 bases are TGTGCCAGTAGGTCGACAGAATATAGCAATCAGCCCCAGCATTTT. Amino acids: CASRSTEYSNQPQHF.

The sample holds many counts of this clonotype. The chain couples TRBV7-9 to TRBJ2-1, with 11 bases identical to TRBD2. The CDR3 sequence is 17 residues long. After removal of 5 bases from V and 5 bases from J, the junction contained 11 bases not matched to a gene. Germline V CDR1 and CDR2: SEHNR, FQNEAQ (reference sequence). The CDR3, as DNA: TGTGCCAGCAGCCCAACCCTAGCGGGGGGCCCCCACAATGAGCAGTTCTTC. As protein: CASSPTLAGGPHNEQFF.

There are a few counts of this clonotype. The rearrangement uses TRBV11-2 and TRBJ1-1; D possibly corresponds to TRBD1 (5 bases). Looked up from germline, CDR1 is SGHAT and CDR2 is FQNNGV. The CDR3 is 13 amino acids. V was pared by 5 bases and J by 5 bases, with 12 bases between. CDR3 in amino acids: CASSPRGRTEAFF. CDR3 in DNA: TGTGCCAGCAGCCCACGGGGGAGGACTGAAGCTTTCTTT.

The chain joins TRBV12-3 or TRBV12-4 to TRBJ1-1; unclear D gene. The CDR3 loop spans 13 amino acids. Trimming shortened V by 3 bases and J by 1 base, and 6 bases separated the two germline ends. DNA of the CDR3: TGTGCCAGCAGTTTTGTAACGAACACTGAAGCTTTCTTT. As protein: CASSFVTNTEAFF.

This clonotype was seen more than once but under ten times. The chain carries TRBV25-1 and TRBJ2-3; D is perhaps TRBD2 (5 bases). CDR3 length: 12 residues. Trimming removed 4 bases from V and 6 bases from J, with 8 bases in between. Germline lookup yields CDR1 MGHDK and CDR2 SYGVNS. DNA of the CDR3: TGTGCCAGCAGTGCCTTAGCGGATACGCAGTATTTT. Amino acid sequence: CASSALADTQYF.

CDR3 bases: TGCAGTGCTAGATTGACTAGCGGGGGCAATGAGCAGTTCTTC. Residues: CSARLTSGGNEQFF. This chain connects TRBV20-1 to TRBJ2-1; 12 nucleotides align to TRBD2. Germline CDR1 reads DFQATT; CDR2 reads SNEGSKA (reference sequence). Trimming cost V 2 bases and J 6 bases; bases outside gene matches: 2. The CDR3 extends over 14 amino acids.

This clonotype was picked up a small number of times. The chain has TRBV24-1 and TRBJ2-5, with 11 bases aligning to TRBD2. V shed 0 bases and J 4 bases; nucleotides not matched to a gene: 3. CDR3 length: 16 amino acids. Germline V gene sequence: CDR1 KGHDR, CDR2 SFDVKD. In DNA, the CDR3 is TGTGCCACCAGTGATTTGGGGACTAGCGGTAGAGAGACCCAGTACTTC. It is translated as CATSDLGTSGRETQYF.

This chain connects TRBV5-1 to TRBJ2-4; 11 positions match TRBD2. The CDR3 loop spans 17 amino acids. J lost 10 bases, V lost 5 bases, and 17 bases had no gene match. Germline V gene lookup returns CDR1 SGHRS and CDR2 YFSETQ. CDR3 loop: CASRPTLTSGAGGIQYF. CDR3 nucleotides: TGCGCCAGCAGACCCACCTTGACTAGCGGGGCCGGGGGAATTCAGTACTTC.